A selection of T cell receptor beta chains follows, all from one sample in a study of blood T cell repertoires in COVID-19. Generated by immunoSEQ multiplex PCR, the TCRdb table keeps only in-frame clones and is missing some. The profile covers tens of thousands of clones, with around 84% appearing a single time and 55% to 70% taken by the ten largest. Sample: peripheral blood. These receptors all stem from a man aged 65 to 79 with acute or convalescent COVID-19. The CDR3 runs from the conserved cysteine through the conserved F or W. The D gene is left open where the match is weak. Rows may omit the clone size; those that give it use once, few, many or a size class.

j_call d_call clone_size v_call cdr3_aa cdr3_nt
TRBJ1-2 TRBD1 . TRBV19 CASRSQGAQGYTF TGTGCCAGTAGGAGCCAGGGGGCCCAAGGCTACACCTTC
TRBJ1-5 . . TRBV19 CASSPPWGEGQPQHF TGTGCCAGTAGTCCGCCTTGGGGGGAGGGTCAGCCCCAGCATTTT
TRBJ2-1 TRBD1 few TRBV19 CASSFTGGSGNEQFF TGTGCCAGTAGTTTCACAGGGGGCTCCGGAAATGAGCAGTTCTTC
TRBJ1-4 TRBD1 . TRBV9 CASSEGTGVGEKLFF TGTGCCAGCAGCGAAGGGACAGGGGTAGGTGAAAAACTGTTTTTT
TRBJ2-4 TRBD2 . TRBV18 CASSPRGGLAKNIQYF TGTGCCAGCTCTCCACGGGGGGGATTAGCCAAAAACATTCAGTACTTC
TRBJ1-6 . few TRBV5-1 CASSLEPAGMALHF TGCGCCAGCAGCTTGGAACCTGCCGGGATGGCCCTCCACTTT
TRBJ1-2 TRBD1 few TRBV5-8 CASSVSDRGYGYTF TGTGCCAGCAGCGTCTCAGACAGGGGCTATGGCTACACCTTC
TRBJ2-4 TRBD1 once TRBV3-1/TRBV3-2 CASSQLAGQGRRVSQRDIQYF TGTGCCAGCAGCCAACTGGCGGGACAGGGGAGGCGAGTGAGCCAGAGGGACATTCAGTACTTC
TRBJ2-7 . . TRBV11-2 CASSFATSYEQYF TGTGCCAGCAGCTTCGCGACTTCCTACGAGCAGTACTTC
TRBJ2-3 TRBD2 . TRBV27 CAAGGRAPDTQYF TGTGCGGCCGGCGGGAGGGCCCCAGATACGCAGTATTTT
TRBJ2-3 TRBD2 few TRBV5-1 CASSSIVAGRGTDTQYF TGCGCCAGCAGCTCGATTGTAGCGGGAAGGGGAACAGATACGCAGTATTTT
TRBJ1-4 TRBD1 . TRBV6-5 CASNQQGLRGEKLFF TGTGCCAGCAATCAACAGGGGCTCAGAGGAGAAAAACTGTTTTTT